What follows are 22 T cell receptor beta chains derived from one specimen sequenced in a study of T cell repertoires in cytomegalovirus infection. In TCRdb, the reads were re-called with MiXCR into one record per CDR3 protein. The table has about 210,000 distinct CDR3 sequences, 6% to 8% seen once. Sequenced sample: PBMCs. Receptor source: a human donor in good health (CMV status not recorded). Some clones in this sample may be carry-over from other donors' samples.

This clonotype has ten or more counts. The chain combines TRBV29-1 with TRBJ1-4; no clear D. The germline gives CDR1 SQVTM, CDR2 ANQGSEA. V was pared by 7 bases and J by 0 bases, with 6 bases between. CDR3 size: 12 residues. The CDR3 spells CSAGSTNEKLFF. The CDR3 DNA reads as TGCAGCGCGGGATCAACTAATGAAAAACTGTTTTTT. The variable domain in full, with the rest retrieved from reference TRBV29-1 and TRBJ1-4, is SAVISQKPSRDICQRGTSLTIQCQVDSQVTMMFWYRQQPGQSLTLIATANQGSEATYESGFVIDKFPISRPNLTFSTLTVSNMSPEDSSIYLCSAGSTNEKLFFGSGTQLSVL.

This clonotype occurred many times. The J gene is TRBJ2-1, the V gene TRBV20-1; tentative D call: TRBD1 (6 bases). The CDR3 runs to 12 residues. Germline lookup yields CDR1 DFQATT and CDR2 SNEGSKA (reference sequence). The V end was cut by 6 bases, the J end by 4 bases, with 10 bases between. CDR3 DNA: TGCAGTGCCACGACAGGATACAATGAGCAGTTCTTC. It is translated as CSATTGYNEQFF.

This clonotype has a count of ten or more. The CDR3 DNA follows: TGTGCCAGCAGCTTGGGTATTCGGTCGGGAAACTATGGCTACACCTTC. Its protein product is CASSLGIRSGNYGYTF. V gene TRBV7-2 combines with J gene TRBJ1-2; D not certain. The V end was cut by 3 bases, the J end by 2 bases, with 16 bases between. From germline, CDR1 is SGHTA and CDR2 FQGNSA. This CDR3 region has 16 residues.

This clonotype was counted ten times or more. The J gene is TRBJ1-4, the V gene TRBV27; the D gene is possibly TRBD1 (6 bases). The germline gives CDR1 MNHEY, CDR2 SMNVEV (reference sequence). CDR3 size: 13 residues. V shed 6 bases and J shed 7 bases, with 12 bases lying between them. CDR3 sequence (DNA): TGTGCCAGCAGGCCACAGGGAACTGAAAAACTGTTTTTT. Amino acids: CASRPQGTEKLFF.

In its sample, this clonotype was seen many times. The chain joins TRBV7-2 to TRBJ1-2; maybe TRBD1 (5 bases). The CDR3 has 13 residues. CDR1 and CDR2 (germline): SGHTA, FQGNSA. V was clipped by 2 bases and J by 2 bases, with 6 bases between them. For the CDR3, the DNA is TGTGCCAGCAGCTTACAGGGCAACTATGGCTACACCTTC. It codes for CASSLQGNYGYTF. Based on the CDR3 plus reference TRBV7-2 and TRBJ1-2, the full variable domain is GAGVSQSPSNKVTEKGKDVELRCDPISGHTALYWYRQSLGQGLEFLIYFQGNSAPDKSGLPSDRFSAERTGGSVSTLTIQRTQQEDSAVYLCASSLQGNYGYTFGSGTRLTVV.

This clonotype came up many times. This chain joins TRBV5-1 and TRBJ2-7; no clear D. Trimming shortened V by 0 bases and J by 4 bases, and 8 bases separated the two germline ends. Germline-derived CDR1 and CDR2 are SGHRS and YFSETQ. The CDR3 covers 13 residues. This CDR3 is CASSLAGEYEQYF. The CDR3 coding sequence is TGCGCCAGCAGCTTGGCCGGAGAATACGAGCAGTACTTC.

This clonotype was detected many times. V usage is TRBV4-1 and J usage is TRBJ2-1; 9 nucleotides match TRBD2. This CDR3 region has 18 residues. CDR1 MGHRA and CDR2 YSYEKL come from the germline V gene. The ends lost 0 bases at V and 2 bases at J; junction bases unmatched: 8. DNA of the CDR3: TGCGCCAGCAGCCAAGATAGGTGGGGACTAGCCCCCTACAATGAGCAGTTCTTC. Translated: CASSQDRWGLAPYNEQFF.

This clonotype showed up many times. The chain recombines TRBV28 with TRBJ2-7; 11 bases are shared with TRBD1. This CDR3 contains 16 residues. Germline V gives CDR1 MDHEN, CDR2 SYDVKM. The trim removed 6 bases at V and 9 bases at J, leaving 16 bases unmatched. CDR3: CASSPGQGGISTVQYF. CDR3 coding DNA: TGTGCCAGCAGCCCGGGACAGGGGGGTATAAGCACCGTGCAGTACTTC.

In this sample, this clonotype turned up many times. The J gene is TRBJ2-7, the V gene TRBV20-1, with a weak D call TRBD1 (6 bases). The germline V gene has CDR1 DFQATT and CDR2 SNEGSKA (reference sequence). The CDR3 extends over 14 amino acids. Trimming stripped 6 bases from V and 3 bases from J, with 18 bases between. CDR3 protein: CSAPTWDKYYEQYF. The CDR3 DNA sequence: TGCAGTGCGCCAACCTGGGACAAGTACTACGAGCAGTACTTC.

The sample holds many counts of this clonotype. The chain recombines TRBV10-3 with TRBJ1-2, with no clear D. Germline CDR1 reads ENHRY; CDR2 reads SYGVKD. V gave up 0 bases and J gave up 0 bases, with 8 bases separating them. The CDR3 has 15 amino acids. The DNA of the CDR3 is TGTGCCATCAGTGAGTCGGGCGGGCCTAACTATGGCTACACCTTC. Protein product: CAISESGGPNYGYTF.

This clonotype was counted at least ten times. V gene TRBV28 combines with J gene TRBJ2-2; D is perhaps TRBD1 (6 bases). The germline CDR1 and CDR2 sequences are MDHEN and SYDVKM. The CDR3 is made up of 15 amino acids. Trimming left V 2 bases short and J 5 bases short, with 12 bases between. The CDR3 DNA follows: TGTGCCAGCAGTTTAGATACAGGGCGGACCGGGGAGCTGTTTTTT. Amino acids: CASSLDTGRTGELFF.

This clonotype was recorded at least ten times. The genes are TRBV7-8 and TRBJ2-5; D is uncertain. Trimming cost V 5 bases and J 2 bases, with 12 bases left between them. Germline V gene data show CDR1 as SGHVS and CDR2 as FQNEAQ. The CDR3 runs 14 residues. The CDR3 nucleotides are TGTGCCAGCAGCCTAACGCATGGACAAGAGACCCAGTACTTC. The encoded protein is CASSLTHGQETQYF. Looking up the rest from reference TRBV7-8 and TRBJ2-5 gives the full variable domain: GAGVSQSPRYKVAKRGQDVALRCDPISGHVSLFWYQQALGQGPEFLTYFQNEAQLDKSGLPSDRFFAERPEGSVSTLKIQRTQQEDSAVYLCASSLTHGQETQYFGPGTRLLVL.

At least ten counts were recorded for this clonotype. The J gene is TRBJ2-5, the V gene TRBV29-1; 8 positions match TRBD2. The V and J ends lost 0 bases and 1 base, in that order; junction bases with no gene match: 7. CDR3 length equals 16 residues. Germline-derived CDR1 and CDR2 are SQVTM and ANQGSEA. CDR3 bases: TGCAGCGTTGAAGATCGAGGCGGGGGGCTCCAAGAGACCCAGTACTTC. Translating it yields CSVEDRGGGLQETQYF.

The V gene is TRBV27, the J gene TRBJ1-2, with unresolved D. V gave up 4 bases and J gave up 6 bases, with 9 bases separating them. CDR3 length: 12 amino acids. Germline V gene lookup returns CDR1 MNHEY and CDR2 SMNVEV (reference sequence). Written as DNA, the CDR3 is TGTGCCAGCAGTTCTTCCAGAAATGGCTACACCTTC. As protein: CASSSSRNGYTF.

Ten or more counts support this clonotype. This chain uses TRBV7-2 with TRBJ2-7; 9 bases fit TRBD2. The CDR3 sequence is 15 residues long. The ends lost 0 bases at V and 5 bases at J; junction bases unmatched: 5. From germline, CDR1 is SGHTA and CDR2 FQGNSA. CDR3 in amino acids: CASSLAGGGAHEQYF. The DNA for the CDR3 is TGTGCCAGCAGCTTAGCTGGCGGGGGGGCCCACGAGCAGTACTTC.

This clonotype came up many times. The chain recombines TRBV28 with TRBJ1-5; no clear D gene. Trimming left V 9 bases short and J 4 bases short, with 13 bases between. Germline CDR1 reads MDHEN; CDR2 reads SYDVKM. There are 13 residues in the CDR3. In nucleotides, the CDR3 is TGTGCCAGTGTCCACGTGCTTAATCAGCCCCAGCATTTT. Protein product: CASVHVLNQPQHF.

The J gene is TRBJ1-1, the V gene TRBV30; perhaps TRBD1 as D (6 bases). The V and J ends lost 0 bases and 4 bases respectively, with 12 bases between them. The CDR3 is made up of 14 amino acids. Germline loops: CDR1 GTSNPN, CDR2 SVGIG (reference sequence). The CDR3 nucleotides read TGTGCCTGGAGTGTACCGGGGGGGCGCACTGAAGCTTTCTTT. Residues: CAWSVPGGRTEAFF.

This clonotype came up many times. The J gene is TRBJ1-3, the V gene TRBV20-1, with D possibly matching TRBD1 (6 bases). This CDR3 region has 13 residues. The V end lost 7 bases, the J end lost 0 bases, and 10 bases lay between the germline ends. Germline V lookup: CDR1 DFQATT, CDR2 SNEGSKA (reference sequence). The CDR3 bases are TGCAGTGGTCAGGGGAGCTCTGGAAACACCATATATTTT. It is translated as CSGQGSSGNTIYF.

In its sample, this clonotype was seen many times. This rearrangement joins TRBV19 to TRBJ1-6; D call uncertain. This CDR3 region has 16 residues. Germline assignment: CDR1 LNHDA and CDR2 SQIVND (reference sequence). V was clipped by 4 bases and J by 4 bases, with 14 bases between them. The CDR3 nucleotides read TGTGCCAGTAGTACACGCCGGACGGAGTATAATTCACCCCTCCACTTT. Protein product: CASSTRRTEYNSPLHF.

Many counts were recorded for this clonotype. The CDR3 sequence is CASSLRGGSEKLFF. The CDR3 nucleotides read TGTGCCAGCAGTTTGAGAGGGGGTAGTGAAAAACTGTTTTTT. J is TRBJ1-4 and V is TRBV28; D is possibly TRBD1 (6 bases). The CDR3 spans 14 residues. The V end lost 3 bases, the J end lost 7 bases, and 12 bases lay between the germline ends. Germline CDR1 and CDR2: MDHEN and SYDVKM.

This clonotype was recorded many times. The V and J genes are TRBV7-9 and TRBJ1-1, with 10 bases aligning to TRBD1. Germline CDR1 and CDR2: SEHNR and FQNEAQ (reference sequence). Trimming at V came to 4 bases and at J to 5 bases, leaving 7 bases not matched to a gene. The CDR3 covers 15 residues. The CDR3 nucleotides read TGTGCCAGCAGCTCCCGGACAGGGGGGGGGACTGAAGCTTTCTTT. It yields the protein CASSSRTGGGTEAFF.

In this sample, this clonotype turned up many times. The chain is built from TRBV28 and TRBJ1-2; D possibly corresponds to TRBD1 (6 bases). Germline CDR1 and CDR2: MDHEN and SYDVKM. The ends were cut back, 2 bases at V and 7 bases at J, with 17 bases in the middle. The CDR3 spans 15 residues. The CDR3 loop is CASSLPPGQRFGYTF. The CDR3 DNA is TGTGCCAGCAGTTTACCCCCAGGACAGCGCTTTGGCTACACCTTC.